The clone carrying this T cell receptor beta chain was counted between two and nine times. Its antigen is unidentified. One entry per CDR3 protein, called by TCRdb with MiXCR from the 5' RACE reads. The top ten clones hold roughly 10% of a sample with a few hundred thousand distinct CDR3 sequences, around 30% of them seen once. The data stem from a study of T-cell memory formation after mild COVID-19. Study-level points and caveats: Memory from before infection featured some responding clones, which suggests cross-reactive memory joined. Balance between CD4 and CD8 was seen in clones contracting day 15 to 85, and a CD4+ lean was seen in later expanders.

The sample comprised PBMCs or a T cell subset sorted from them (not recorded which). The source is an adult woman who had mild COVID-19 (a few samples of this study predate the infection). Cell type and time point are not known.

CDR3 amino acids: CASSYLPGLIYEQYF. The CDR3, as DNA: TGTGCCAGCAGTTACTTGCCGGGACTCATTTACGAGCAGTACTTC. V gene TRBV6-2 or TRBV6-3 combines with J gene TRBJ2-7, with D perhaps TRBD2 (6 bases). Per the germline V gene, CDR1 is MNHEY and CDR2 is SVGEGT. Trimming pared 1 base from V and 4 bases from J, leaving 14 bases between. CDR3 size: 15 residues.